This entry lists 17 T cell receptor beta chains sequenced from one sample in a study of T cell responses to AZD1222 COVID-19 vaccine (dated by TCRdb to the early 2020s). The time point label, as the study defines it: baseline before first vaccination. The library was obtained by the immunoSEQ multiplex PCR assay. TCRdb mirrors the immuneACCESS table, restricted to in-frame sequences. Some clones are absent from its copies; in checked studies, under half trace to an unresolved V gene, and the reason for the others is unknown. The sample profile shows around 140,000 clones; roughly 90% of them were found once. The top ten constitute over 1.5% of the sample. The sample consisted of peripheral blood, taken on day 0 of AZD1222 vaccination. The receptors derive from an adult in good health.

This chain uses TRBV2 with TRBJ2-5; D is undetermined. V dropped 8 bases and J dropped 1 base, with 14 bases sitting between them. CDR1 is SNHLY, CDR2 FYNNEI, per germline. This CDR3 has 14 amino acids. CDR3 bases: TGTGCCAGCGCACATCCGTCGGGCCAAGAGACCCAGTACTTC. Translating it yields CASAHPSGQETQYF.

This clone showed up just once. The chain recombines TRBV27 with TRBJ1-4; D may be TRBD1 (6 bases). Trimming left V 1 base short and J 5 bases short, with 11 bases between. The germline gives CDR1 MNHEY, CDR2 SMNVEV (reference sequence). CDR3 size: 15 residues. For the CDR3, the DNA is TGTGCCAGCAGTTTATACGGGGGCTTGAATGAAAAACTGTTTTTT. Translated: CASSLYGGLNEKLFF.

The rearrangement links TRBV7-3 to TRBJ2-5; D unclear. CDR3 length: 13 amino acids. V lost 5 bases and J lost 5, with 12 bases in between. Looked up from germline, CDR1 is SGHTA and CDR2 is FQGTGA. The CDR3 nucleotides are TGTGCCAGCAGCCTAAGGGCCTTCGAGACCCAGTACTTC. It translates to CASSLRAFETQYF.

This chain connects TRBV2 to TRBJ1-6; D ambiguous. Germline CDR1 is SNHLY and CDR2 is FYNNEI. The ends were cut back, 4 bases at V and 0 bases at J, with 10 bases in the middle. The CDR3 length is 16 residues. The CDR3 bases are TGTGCCAGCAGTGTACGGGGAAGCTCCTATAATTCACCCCTCCACTTT. Its protein is CASSVRGSSYNSPLHF.

V gene TRBV7-2 combines with J gene TRBJ2-1; D remains unclear. This CDR3 is 14 amino acids long. Deletions cut 1 base from V and 5 bases from J, with 9 bases between. Germline-derived CDR1 and CDR2 are SGHTA and FQGNSA. CDR3 sequence: CASSLVAADNEQFF. The CDR3 DNA reads as TGTGCCAGCAGCTTAGTGGCGGCTGACAATGAGCAGTTCTTC.

J is TRBJ1-3 and V is TRBV4-1, with TRBD1 matching over 8 bases. V lost 4 bases, J lost 4 bases, and 12 bases stayed unmatched. Germline lookup yields CDR1 MGHRA and CDR2 YSYEKL. This CDR3 has 17 amino acids. CDR3 loop: CASSPDRDRARGNTIYF. Here the CDR3 DNA reads TGCGCCAGCAGCCCGGACAGGGACAGAGCGAGAGGAAACACCATATATTTT.

The CDR3 coding sequence is TGTGCCAGCAGCTTCGAGGGGGACACTGAAGCTTTCTTT. Its protein product is CASSFEGDTEAFF. The V and J genes are TRBV9 and TRBJ1-1, with D possibly TRBD1 on 6 matching bases. This CDR3 spans 13 amino acids. From germline, CDR1 is SGDLS and CDR2 YYNGEE. V gave up 4 bases and J gave up 3 bases, with 10 bases separating them.

The V and J genes are TRBV2 and TRBJ1-2, with no clear D. This CDR3 contains 14 residues. Looked up from germline, CDR1 is SNHLY and CDR2 is FYNNEI. The V end lost 6 bases, the J end lost 2 bases, and 13 bases lay between the germline ends. As DNA, the CDR3 is TGTGCCAGCAGCCGGGATCAAAGCAACTATGGCTACACCTTC. It specifies CASSRDQSNYGYTF.

The chain links TRBV11-2 to TRBJ2-5, with D perhaps matching TRBD1 (6 bases). Germline lookup yields CDR1 SGHAT and CDR2 FQNNGV. This CDR3 has 13 residues. V dropped 1 base and J dropped 5 bases, with 8 bases sitting between them. The chain's CDR3 is CASSLGGLETQYF. CDR3 nucleotides: TGTGCCAGCAGCTTAGGGGGGCTTGAGACCCAGTACTTC.

The V gene is TRBV11-2, the J gene TRBJ1-1, with no clear D. CDR1 and CDR2 from the germline V gene are SGHAT and FQNNGV. V was pared by 1 base and J by 5 bases, with 14 bases between. The CDR3 consists of 15 residues. CDR3 sequence: CASSLVGHSRTEAFF. CDR3 DNA: TGTGCCAGCAGCTTAGTAGGGCACTCGCGGACTGAAGCTTTCTTT.

The chain has TRBV19 and TRBJ2-7; D is possibly TRBD1 (6 bases). Trimming shortened V by 5 bases and J by 7 bases, and 18 bases separated the two germline ends. The CDR3 covers 14 residues. Germline-derived CDR1 and CDR2 are LNHDA and SQIVND (reference sequence). The DNA for the CDR3 is TGTGCCAGTAGTCCCGGGACAACCCAACGGGAGCAGTACTTC. Protein sequence: CASSPGTTQREQYF.

This clone showed up just a few times. This chain uses TRBV7-9 with TRBJ1-2; no reliable D call. The CDR3 contains 12 residues. Germline V CDR1 and CDR2: SEHNR, FQNEAQ (reference sequence). V was trimmed by 6 bases and J by 1 base, leaving 6 bases between them. CDR3 DNA sequence: TGTGCCAGCAGTCCAAATAACTATGGCTACACCTTC. The encoded protein is CASSPNNYGYTF.

The chain is built from TRBV5-1 and TRBJ2-3; possibly TRBD1 for D (6 bases). This CDR3 spans 13 amino acids. V dropped 4 bases and J dropped 6 bases, with 12 bases sitting between them. Per the germline V gene, CDR1 is SGHRS and CDR2 is YFSETQ. CDR3 bases: TGCGCCAGCAGCGTTAGACAGGCCGATACGCAGTATTTT. Translating gives CASSVRQADTQYF.

This clone was seen more than once but under ten times. This chain uses TRBV27 with TRBJ1-6; possible D gene TRBD1, 6 bases. Trimming cost V 2 bases and J 8 bases, with 10 bases left between them. This CDR3 has 14 residues. CDR1 is MNHEY, CDR2 SMNVEV, per germline (reference sequence). CDR3: CASSLGQNYSPLHF. For the CDR3, the DNA is TGTGCCAGCAGTTTAGGACAGAATTATTCACCCCTCCACTTT.

The chain joins TRBV4-1 to TRBJ2-2; possibly TRBD2 for D (6 bases). Trimming removed 3 bases from V and 2 bases from J, with 16 bases in between. Germline assignment: CDR1 MGHRA and CDR2 YSYEKL. The CDR3 runs to 17 residues. The CDR3 nucleotides are TGCGCCAGCAGCCAGATTTCCTCTAGCGCTAACACCGGGGAGCTGTTTTTT. Protein: CASSQISSSANTGELFF.

The V call is TRBV4-1, the J call TRBJ2-1; TRBD1 aligns across 8 bases. Germline V gene data show CDR1 as MGHRA and CDR2 as YSYEKL. The CDR3 has 16 residues. Germline trimming cut 0 bases from V and 9 bases from J; bases unmatched to any gene: 10. The CDR3: CASSQEVQGAFGEQFF. The DNA for the CDR3 is TGCGCCAGCAGCCAAGAAGTGCAGGGGGCGTTCGGTGAGCAGTTCTTC.

The rearrangement joins TRBV28 to TRBJ2-2; tentative D call: TRBD2 (5 bases). V lost 3 bases and J lost 4, with 12 bases in between. The CDR3 has 15 amino acids. Germline V gives CDR1 MDHEN, CDR2 SYDVKM. The CDR3 spells CASSFKAGLTGELFF. The CDR3 DNA reads TGTGCCAGCAGTTTTAAGGCAGGACTCACCGGGGAGCTGTTTTTT.